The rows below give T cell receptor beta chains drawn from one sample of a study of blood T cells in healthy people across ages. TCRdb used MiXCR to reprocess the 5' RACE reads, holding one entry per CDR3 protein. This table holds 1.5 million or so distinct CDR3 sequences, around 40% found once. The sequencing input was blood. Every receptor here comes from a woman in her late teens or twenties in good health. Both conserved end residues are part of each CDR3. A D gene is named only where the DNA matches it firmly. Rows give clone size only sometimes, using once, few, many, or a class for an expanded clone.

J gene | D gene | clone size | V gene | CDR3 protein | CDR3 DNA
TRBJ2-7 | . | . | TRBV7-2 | CASSPQGVAVLYEQYF | TGTGCCAGCAGCCCCCAGGGGGTAGCGGTGCTCTACGAGCAGTACTTC
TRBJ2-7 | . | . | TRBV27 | CASRPQGSTYEQYF | TGTGCCAGCAGACCACAGGGCTCCACCTACGAGCAGTACTTC
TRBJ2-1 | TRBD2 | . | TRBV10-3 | CAISEATSGLYNEQFF | TGTGCCATCAGTGAAGCGACTAGCGGCCTCTACAATGAGCAGTTCTTC
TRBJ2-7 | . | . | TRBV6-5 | CASSPPPERTYEQYF | TGTGCCAGCAGTCCTCCCCCCGAACGAACCTACGAGCAGTACTTC
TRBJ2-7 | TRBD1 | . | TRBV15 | CATSVHGQGYNEQYF | TGTGCCACCAGCGTACACGGACAGGGCTACAATGAGCAGTACTTC
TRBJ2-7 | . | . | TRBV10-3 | CAISESRKGVHEQYF | TGTGCCATCAGTGAAAGCCGGAAAGGGGTCCACGAGCAGTACTTC
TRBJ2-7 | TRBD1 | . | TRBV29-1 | CSVELPGTGLYNEQYF | TGCAGCGTTGAGCTACCCGGGACAGGACTTTACAATGAGCAGTACTTC
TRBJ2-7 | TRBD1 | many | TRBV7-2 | CASSLAMGTGGFEQYF | TGTGCCAGCAGCTTAGCAATGGGGACAGGGGGCTTCGAGCAGTACTTC
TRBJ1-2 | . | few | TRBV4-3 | CASSQEVLITNYGYTF | TGCGCCAGCAGCCAAGAGGTCCTGATCACTAACTATGGCTACACCTTC
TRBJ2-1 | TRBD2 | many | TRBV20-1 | CSALTMGTSRHNEQFF | TGCAGTGCCCTCACTATGGGGACTAGTAGACACAATGAGCAGTTCTTC
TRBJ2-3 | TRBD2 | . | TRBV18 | CASSPRVAGVIRPSTDTQYF | TGTGCCAGCTCACCGCGGGTAGCGGGGGTAATACGCCCTAGCACAGATACGCAGTATTTT
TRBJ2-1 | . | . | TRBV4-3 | CASSQDHSGFADEQFF | TGCGCCAGCAGCCAAGATCATAGCGGCTTCGCGGATGAGCAGTTCTTC
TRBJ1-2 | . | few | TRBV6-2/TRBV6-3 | CASSYRGNTPNYGYTF | TGTGCCAGCAGTTACCGAGGGAATACTCCTAACTATGGCTACACCTTC
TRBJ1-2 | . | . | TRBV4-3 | CASSHRNRANYGYTF | TGCGCCAGCAGCCATCGAAACAGGGCTAACTATGGCTACACCTTC
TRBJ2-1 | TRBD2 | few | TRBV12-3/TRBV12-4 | CASSLLGGKNNEQFF | TGTGCCAGCAGTTTACTCGGGGGGAAGAACAATGAGCAGTTCTTC
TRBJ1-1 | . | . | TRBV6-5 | CASSSRTARDGAFF | TGTGCCAGCAGTTCTCGGACAGCCCGGGATGGAGCTTTCTTT
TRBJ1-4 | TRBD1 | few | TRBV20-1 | CSARTGIENEKLFF | TGCAGTGCTAGGACAGGGATTGAAAACGAAAAACTGTTTTTT
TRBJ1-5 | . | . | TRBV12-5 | CASGYGVSQPQHF | TGTGCTAGTGGTTATGGGGTGTCTCAGCCCCAGCATTTT
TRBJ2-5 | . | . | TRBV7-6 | CASSLYRDKDNEQYF | TGTGCCAGCAGCTTGTACCGGGACAAAGACAATGAGCAGTACTTC
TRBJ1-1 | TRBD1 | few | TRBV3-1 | CASSQSLPRTGVYTEAFF | TGTGCCAGCAGCCAAAGTTTACCTAGAACAGGGGTTTACACTGAAGCTTTCTTT
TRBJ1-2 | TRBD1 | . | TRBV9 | CASSVVDRVDYGYTF | TGTGCCAGCAGCGTAGTGGACAGGGTGGACTATGGCTACACCTTC
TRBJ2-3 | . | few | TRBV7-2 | CASSSWLDTQYF | TGTGCCAGCAGCTCGTGGTTGGATACGCAGTATTTT
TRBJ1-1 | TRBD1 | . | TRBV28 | CASSRGDRANTEAFF | TGTGCCAGCAGTCGAGGGGACAGGGCTAACACTGAAGCTTTCTTT
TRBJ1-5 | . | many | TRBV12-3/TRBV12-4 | CASTALGSNQPQHF | TGTGCCAGCACGGCTTTGGGGTCCAATCAGCCCCAGCATTTT
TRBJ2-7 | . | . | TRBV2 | CASRIEPYEQYF | TGTGCCAGCAGGATAGAGCCGTACGAGCAGTACTTC
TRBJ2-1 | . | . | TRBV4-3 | CASSQDDSDNEQFF | TGCGCCAGCAGCCAAGATGACAGCGACAATGAGCAGTTCTTC
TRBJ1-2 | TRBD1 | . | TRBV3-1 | CASSQEWTGGHGYTF | TGTGCCAGCAGCCAAGAGTGGACAGGGGGCCATGGCTACACCTTC
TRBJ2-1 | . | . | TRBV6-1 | CASSVLAPPSYNEQFF | TGTGCCAGCAGTGTGCTAGCGCCTCCCTCCTACAATGAGCAGTTCTTC
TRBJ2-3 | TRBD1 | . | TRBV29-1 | CSVVVRGLADTQYF | TGCAGCGTTGTAGTCAGGGGGCTTGCAGATACGCAGTATTTT
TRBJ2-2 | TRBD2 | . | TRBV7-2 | CASSAQLAGGTGELFF | TGTGCCAGCAGCGCCCAACTAGCGGGAGGCACCGGGGAGCTGTTTTTT
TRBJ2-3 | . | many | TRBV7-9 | CASSLDPKPDTQYF | TGTGCCAGCAGCTTAGATCCGAAGCCGGATACGCAGTATTTT
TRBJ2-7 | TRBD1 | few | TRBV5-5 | CASIQGADEQYF | TGTGCCAGCATACAGGGGGCTGACGAGCAGTACTTC
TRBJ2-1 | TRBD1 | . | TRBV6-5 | CASSPGQGPNNEQFF | TGTGCCAGCAGTCCGGGACAGGGGCCAAACAATGAGCAGTTCTTC
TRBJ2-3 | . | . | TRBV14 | CASSQDGVARDTQYF | TGTGCCAGCAGCCAGGATGGGGTTGCGAGGGATACGCAGTATTTT
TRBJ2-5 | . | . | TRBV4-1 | CASSQWRQETQYF | TGCGCCAGCAGCCAATGGCGGCAAGAGACCCAGTACTTC
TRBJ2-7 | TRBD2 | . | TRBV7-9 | CASSPYPQLAGLINPYEQYF | TGTGCCAGCAGCCCCTACCCCCAGCTAGCGGGTCTTATTAATCCCTACGAGCAGTACTTC
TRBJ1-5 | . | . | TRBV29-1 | CSVEGVGGAGLYQPQHF | TGCAGCGTTGAAGGTGTCGGTGGGGCAGGGCTTTATCAGCCCCAGCATTTT
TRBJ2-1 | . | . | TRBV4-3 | CASSHGTPTYNEQFF | TGCGCCAGCAGCCACGGGACCCCTACCTACAATGAGCAGTTCTTC
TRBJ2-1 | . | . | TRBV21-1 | CASSKEGTGGMNEQFF | TGTGCCAGCAGCAAAGAGGGGACAGGGGGTATGAATGAGCAGTTCTTC
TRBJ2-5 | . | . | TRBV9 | CASSPPSLETQYF | TGTGCCAGCAGCCCCCCTTCTTTGGAGACCCAGTACTTC
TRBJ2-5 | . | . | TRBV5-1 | CASSLGAETKETQYF | TGCGCCAGCAGCTTGGGAGCCGAGACTAAAGAGACCCAGTACTTC
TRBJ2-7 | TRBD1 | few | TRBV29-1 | CSVEDPGQGSTYEQYF | TGCAGCGTTGAAGATCCGGGACAGGGGAGTACTTACGAGCAGTACTTC
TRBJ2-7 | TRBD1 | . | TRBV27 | CASSFGPGGSYEQYF | TGTGCCAGCAGTTTCGGTCCAGGGGGATCCTACGAGCAGTACTTC
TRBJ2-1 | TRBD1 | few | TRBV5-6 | CASSLYGQGTYNEQFF | TGTGCCAGCAGCTTGTACGGACAGGGTACCTACAATGAGCAGTTCTTC
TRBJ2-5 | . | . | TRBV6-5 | CASSPWGIEEGETQYF | TGTGCCAGCAGTCCATGGGGGATTGAGGAGGGAGAGACCCAGTACTTC
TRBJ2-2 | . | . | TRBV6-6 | CASSDARGNTGELFF | TGCGCCAGCAGTGACGCCAGGGGGAACACCGGGGAGCTGTTTTTT
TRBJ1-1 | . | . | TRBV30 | CAWSLEVEAFF | TGTGCCTGGAGTCTAGAGGTAGAAGCTTTCTTT
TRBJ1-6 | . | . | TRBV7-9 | CASSRGTPPYNSPLHF | TGTGCCAGCAGCCGAGGGACACCCCCATATAATTCACCCCTCCACTTT
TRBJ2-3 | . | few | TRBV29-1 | CSVEGRHTDTQYF | TGCAGCGTTGAAGGCCGGCACACAGATACGCAGTATTTT
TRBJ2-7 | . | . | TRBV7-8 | CASSPGGNGIYEQYF | TGTGCCAGCAGCCCAGGAGGGAATGGTATCTACGAGCAGTACTTC
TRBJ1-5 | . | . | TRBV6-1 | CASTSNRAPRVQVNQPQHF | TGTGCCAGCACCTCCAACCGGGCTCCTCGGGTCCAAGTCAATCAGCCCCAGCATTTT
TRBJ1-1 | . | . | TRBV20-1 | CSARDRATGNTEAFF | TGCAGTGCTAGAGATCGAGCGACGGGGAACACTGAAGCTTTCTTT
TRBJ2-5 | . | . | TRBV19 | CASSIRGAGNEQYF | TGTGCCAGTAGTATCCGAGGGGCTGGCAATGAGCAGTACTTC